This T cell receptor beta chain comes out of a study of lymphopenia after photon versus proton radiotherapy. Notes on the study in general: Oligoclonal CD8+ Temra expansion after nadir drove photon patients' diversity drop. A bigger post-nadir fall in TCR diversity correlated inversely with survival time in deceased patients.

Germline lookup yields CDR1 KGHSH and CDR2 LQKENI. The V and J ends lost 3 bases and 5 bases respectively, with 14 bases between them. The CDR3 runs 15 residues. Notes on this clone: The antigen remains unidentified.

The method was immunoSEQ multiplex PCR; TCRdb's version includes in-frame clones alone and lacks a portion of them. The table shows around 160,000 clones, with approximately 90% occurring only once. This receptor was identified in a man aged 45-65 years with gastric cancer. The sequencing used peripheral blood, collected from a patient treated with photon-based radiotherapy. The chain carries TRBV18 and TRBJ2-1; tentatively, D is TRBD2 (6 bases). The CDR3 coding sequence is TGTGCCAGCTCACCTAGGACTAACGAAAACAATGAGCAGTTCTTC. It yields the protein CASSPRTNENNEQFF.